Each of the 10 T cell receptor beta chains below was sequenced from the same sample in a study of low-dose radiotherapy and immunotherapy resistance in tumors. First-strand cDNA used TRAV- and TRBV-specific primers, covering alpha and beta chains. TCR amplification used around 20 PCR cycles, a constant-region primer and a V-primer adapter. TCRdb recomputed calls from the reads with MiXCR, one row per CDR3 protein. The data contain more than 45,000 distinct CDR3 sequences, around 25% of them singletons. Time point defined: before trial treatment. The source material was PBMCs, sampled before treatment. The receptors here all came from a male donor with prostate cancer.

This clonotype was seen many times. This chain links TRBV9 with TRBJ1-5; no definite D call. Germline CDR1 is SGDLS and CDR2 is YYNGEE. This CDR3 contains 13 residues. V was cut by 2 bases and J by 5 bases, with 8 bases left in between. This CDR3 is CASSVRDHQPQHF. CDR3 sequence (DNA): TGTGCCAGCAGCGTTAGGGATCATCAGCCCCAGCATTTT.

This clonotype has a count of ten or more. The rearrangement joins TRBV4-2 to TRBJ2-7; TRBD1 matches 10 bases. The CDR3 consists of 13 residues. V lost 4 bases, J lost 6 bases, and 3 bases stayed unmatched. CDR1 and CDR2 from the germline V gene are LGHNA and YNFKEQ. The chain's CDR3 is CASSRGTGVEQYF. The CDR3 region has the DNA TGTGCCAGCAGCCGAGGGACAGGGGTCGAGCAGTACTTC.

This clonotype was counted at least ten times. The rearrangement links TRBV10-3 to TRBJ1-2, with a tentative D call TRBD1 (5 bases). The CDR3 sequence is 11 residues long. V was shortened by 7 bases and J by 4 bases, with 7 bases between the two germline ends. The germline gives CDR1 ENHRY, CDR2 SYGVKD. DNA for the CDR3: TGTGCCATCACTGGGACCTATGGCTACACCTTC. Protein: CAITGTYGYTF.

The chain couples TRBV11-3 to TRBJ2-1, with TRBD2 matching 9 bases. Germline loops: CDR1 SGHNT, CDR2 YENEEA. This CDR3 spans 14 amino acids. The junction had 2 bases not matched to a gene; V was cut back by 4 bases and J by 4 bases. CDR3 residues: CASSSLAGYNEQFF. The DNA for the CDR3 is TGTGCCAGCAGCTCCCTAGCGGGATACAATGAGCAGTTCTTC.

At least ten counts were recorded for this clonotype. This chain links TRBV18 with TRBJ1-1, with 10 positions matching TRBD1. The CDR3 is made up of 15 amino acids. The V gene's germline CDR1 is KGHSH and CDR2 LQKENI. The V and J ends lost 1 base and 5 bases, in that order; junction bases with no gene match: 4. CDR3 in DNA: TGTGCCAGCTCACCACTAGGACAGGGGGTAACTGAAGCTTTCTTT. This codes for CASSPLGQGVTEAFF.

This clonotype was seen many times. The chain employs TRBV28 and TRBJ2-1; 13 bases agree with TRBD2. The V gene end was trimmed by 5 bases and the J gene end by 0 bases; junction bases not matched to a gene: 7. Germline V gene data show CDR1 as MDHEN and CDR2 as SYDVKM. CDR3 length: 18 amino acids. The CDR3 region is CASSAPGLAGSSYNEQFF. CDR3 nucleotide sequence: TGTGCCAGCAGTGCCCCGGGACTAGCGGGGAGCTCCTACAATGAGCAGTTCTTC. Together with reference TRBV28 and TRBJ2-1, the CDR3 gives the full variable domain: DVKVTQSSRYLVKRTGEKVFLECVQDMDHENMFWYRQDPGLGLRLIYFSYDVKMKEKGDIPEGYSVSREKKERFSLILESASTNQTSMYLCASSAPGLAGSSYNEQFFGPGTRLTVL.

This clonotype showed up many times. The chain links TRBV9 to TRBJ2-5, with TRBD1 as a possible D gene (7 bases). Germline loops: CDR1 SGDLS, CDR2 YYNGEE. V was pared by 3 bases and J by 0 bases, with 15 bases between. CDR3 length: 16 amino acids. CDR3 region: CASSAGDRPYQETQYF. The CDR3 nucleotides read TGTGCCAGCAGCGCGGGGGACAGACCGTACCAAGAGACCCAGTACTTC.

Worth noting for this clonotype: At one boundary the junction diverges from the germline segment, which might be a read error. The chain links TRBV12-3 or TRBV12-4 to TRBJ1-1; TRBD1 might be the D (6 bases). This CDR3 spans 12 amino acids. The CDR3 region has the DNA TGTGCCAGCAGTCCCACGACAGGAGCTCGGCTCTTT. Encoded protein: CASSPTTGARLF.

CDR3 nucleotides: TGTGCCACCAGCAGAGCTAGCGCATCCCAAGAGACCCAGTACTTC. Translating it yields CATSRASASQETQYF. The V call is TRBV15, the J call TRBJ2-5, with TRBD2 as a possible D gene (6 bases). The V end lost 1 base, the J end lost 1 base, and 10 bases lay between the germline ends. This CDR3 comprises 15 residues. Germline-derived CDR1 and CDR2 are LNHNV and YYDKDF (reference sequence).

This clonotype was picked up many times. The chain links TRBV4-1 to TRBJ1-3; D ambiguous. V was trimmed by 6 bases and J by 0 bases, leaving 9 bases between them. Germline-derived CDR1 and CDR2 are MGHRA and YSYEKL. The CDR3 spans 14 residues. This CDR3 is CASSLTGSGNTIYF. The CDR3 DNA reads TGCGCCAGCAGTCTCACTGGCTCTGGAAACACCATATATTTT.